Listed below are T cell receptor beta chains from one sample, sequenced in a study of Graves' ophthalmopathy and Graves' hyperthyroidism. TCRdb itself ran the multiplex PCR reads through MiXCR, one entry per CDR3 protein. Among over 650,000 distinct CDR3 sequences listed, over 40% were seen once. The sequenced sample was peripheral blood. Every receptor here comes from an adult man with Graves' ophthalmopathy. Each CDR3 is given with its conserved first and last residue. The order of the fields is V gene, D gene, J gene, clone size, CDR3 protein, CDR3 DNA. A D gene is named only where the DNA matches it firmly. The size field is filled for only some rows; it gives once, few, many or a size class.

TRBV15	NA	TRBJ2-7	NA	CATGEDGGTYEQYF	TGTGCCACCGGGGAAGACGGGGGAACCTACGAGCAGTACTTC
TRBV19	NA	TRBJ1-4	NA	CASSPDSPGEKLFF	TGTGCCAGTAGCCCGGACAGCCCGGGGGAAAAACTGTTTTTT
TRBV7-8	NA	TRBJ2-5	many	CASSSAQETQYF	TGTGCCAGCAGCTCCGCGCAAGAGACCCAGTACTTC
TRBV5-4	TRBD1	TRBJ2-7	NA	CASSLVGQDREQYF	TGTGCCAGCAGCTTGGTGGGACAGGATCGGGAGCAGTACTTC
TRBV20-1	TRBD1	TRBJ1-1	many	CSARKDRARGTEAFF	TGCAGTGCTAGAAAAGACAGGGCAAGGGGCACTGAAGCTTTCTTT
TRBV25-1	NA	TRBJ1-1	NA	CASVLQWGQGEAFF	TGTGCCAGCGTACTACAGTGGGGGCAAGGTGAAGCTTTCTTT
TRBV24-1	TRBD1	TRBJ2-2	NA	CATSDSEDRDTGELFF	TGTGCCACCAGTGACTCCGAGGACAGGGACACCGGGGAGCTGTTTTTT
TRBV11-1	NA	TRBJ1-2	NA	CASRPDGPVGYTF	TGTGCCAGCCGCCCGGACGGTCCGGTCGGCTACACCTTC
TRBV7-2	NA	TRBJ1-4	many	CASSQDPSTDEGEKLFF	TGTGCCAGCAGCCAAGATCCCTCGACAGACGAAGGTGAAAAACTGTTTTTT
TRBV7-8	TRBD2	TRBJ2-3	NA	CASSPPQGEGTQYF	TGTGCCAGCTCACCACCGCAAGGGGAGGGTACGCAGTATTTT
TRBV24-1	NA	TRBJ1-2	many	CATSDFPDNYGYTF	TGTGCCACCAGTGATTTTCCAGATAACTATGGCTACACCTTC
TRBV19	NA	TRBJ1-2	once	CASQGTGNYGYTF	TGTGCCAGCCAGGGTACGGGGAACTATGGCTACACCTTC
TRBV2	NA	TRBJ2-2	many	CASTPPNTGELFF	TGTGCCAGCACCCCCCCGAACACCGGGGAGCTGTTTTTT
TRBV20-1	TRBD1	TRBJ2-7	many	CSASPTGGTDEQYF	TGCAGTGCTAGCCCGACAGGGGGCACGGACGAGCAGTACTTC